This TCR beta chain is from a study of cytomegalovirus exposure and HLA in healthy donors. As for the study in general: Earlier findings included some 120 million unique TCR beta sequences obtained from about 180 million T cells.

With 60 Vbeta and 13 Jbeta primers, the PCR was carried out. Sequencing was performed with immunoSEQ multiplex PCR; in TCRdb, only in-frame clones are kept and a portion is missing. The data contain about 130,000 clones, around 77% of them singletons. Germline-derived CDR1 and CDR2 are LGHNA and YNFKEQ. This CDR3 has 14 residues. V shed 0 bases and J shed 7 bases, with 10 bases lying between them. This receptor was taken from a man aged 25-45 years in good health and CMV-seronegative. Sequenced input: PBMCs. The chain joins TRBV4-2 to TRBJ2-1, with TRBD2 as a possible D gene (5 bases). The CDR3 DNA is TGTGCCAGCAGCCAAGATTTATGGAGGAATGAGCAGTTCTTC. Translation: CASSQDLWRNEQFF.